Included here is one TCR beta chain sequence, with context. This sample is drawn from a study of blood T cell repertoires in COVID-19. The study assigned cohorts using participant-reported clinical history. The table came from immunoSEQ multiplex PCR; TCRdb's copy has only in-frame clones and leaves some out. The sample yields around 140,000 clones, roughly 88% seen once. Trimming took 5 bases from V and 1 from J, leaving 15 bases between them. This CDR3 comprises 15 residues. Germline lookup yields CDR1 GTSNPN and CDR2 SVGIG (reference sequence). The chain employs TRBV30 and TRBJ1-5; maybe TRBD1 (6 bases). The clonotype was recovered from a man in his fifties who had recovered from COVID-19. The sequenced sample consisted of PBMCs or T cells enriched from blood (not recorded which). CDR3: CAWSEGGLSNQPQHF. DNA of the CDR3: TGTGCCTGGTCGGAAGGGGGTTTGAGCAATCAGCCCCAGCATTTT.